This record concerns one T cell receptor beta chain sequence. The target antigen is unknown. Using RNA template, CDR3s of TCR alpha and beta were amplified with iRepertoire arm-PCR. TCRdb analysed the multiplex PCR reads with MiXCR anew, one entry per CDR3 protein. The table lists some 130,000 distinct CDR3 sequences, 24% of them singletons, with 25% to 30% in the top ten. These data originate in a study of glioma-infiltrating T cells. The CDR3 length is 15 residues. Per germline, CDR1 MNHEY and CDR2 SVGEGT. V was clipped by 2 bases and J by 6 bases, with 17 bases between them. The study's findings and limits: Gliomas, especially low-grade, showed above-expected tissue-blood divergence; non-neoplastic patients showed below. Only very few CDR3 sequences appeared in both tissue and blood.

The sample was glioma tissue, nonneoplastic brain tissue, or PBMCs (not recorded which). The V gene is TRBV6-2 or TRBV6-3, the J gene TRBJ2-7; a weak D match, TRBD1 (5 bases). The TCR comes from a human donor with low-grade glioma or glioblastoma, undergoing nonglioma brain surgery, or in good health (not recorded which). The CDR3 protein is CASSYPPTGYVEQYV. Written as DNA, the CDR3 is TGTGCCAGCAGTTACCCCCCTACAGGTTACGTCGAGCAGTACGTC.